The TCR beta chain under discussion was sequenced for a study of blood T cell repertoires in COVID-19. Exposed volunteers were people who met a COVID-19 case within 2 weeks before study entry. Only in-frame clones appear in the TCRdb table, and some are missing; sequencing was by immunoSEQ multiplex PCR. Among roughly 230,000 clones listed, roughly 84% were seen once. This clone has just one count. The germline V gene encodes CDR1 SQVTM and CDR2 ANQGSEA. CDR3 length equals 12 residues. V lost 5 bases and J 7 bases, leaving 12 bases between the germline ends. The V gene is TRBV29-1, the J gene TRBJ2-1; tentative D call: TRBD2 (5 bases). The receptor was isolated from a woman aged 45-65 years who had been exposed to COVID-19. The material sequenced was PBMCs or T cells enriched from blood (not recorded which). The DNA for the CDR3 is TGCAGCGTTTTCCGGGGAGCAAATGAGCAGTTCTTC. Protein product: CSVFRGANEQFF.